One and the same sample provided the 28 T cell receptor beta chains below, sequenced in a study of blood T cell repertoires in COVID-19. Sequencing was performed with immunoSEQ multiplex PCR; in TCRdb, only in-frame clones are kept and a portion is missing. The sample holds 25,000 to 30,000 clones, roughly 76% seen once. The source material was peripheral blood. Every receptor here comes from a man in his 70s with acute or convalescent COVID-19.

The CDR3 sequence is CASSRVRENTEAFF. CDR3 bases: TGTGCCAGCAGCCGAGTCAGGGAGAACACTGAAGCTTTCTTT. V gene TRBV3-1 (or the pseudogene TRBV3-2) combines with J gene TRBJ1-1; possibly TRBD1 for D (5 bases). In germline, CDR1 is LGHDT, CDR2 YNNKEL (reference sequence). V shed 4 bases and J shed 1 base, with 10 bases lying between them. The CDR3 is 14 amino acids.

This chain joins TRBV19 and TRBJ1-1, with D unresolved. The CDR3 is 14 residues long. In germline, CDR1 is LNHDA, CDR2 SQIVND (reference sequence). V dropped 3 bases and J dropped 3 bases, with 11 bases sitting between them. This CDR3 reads CASSISYRYTEAFF. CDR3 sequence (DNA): TGTGCCAGTAGTATTTCTTACAGATACACTGAAGCTTTCTTT.

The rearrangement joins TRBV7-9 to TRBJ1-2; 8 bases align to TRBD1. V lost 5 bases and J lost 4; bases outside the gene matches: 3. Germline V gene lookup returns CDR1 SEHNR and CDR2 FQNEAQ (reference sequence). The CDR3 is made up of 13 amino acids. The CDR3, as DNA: TGTGCCAGCAGCGGGGACAGGTTCTATGGCTACACCTTC. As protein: CASSGDRFYGYTF.

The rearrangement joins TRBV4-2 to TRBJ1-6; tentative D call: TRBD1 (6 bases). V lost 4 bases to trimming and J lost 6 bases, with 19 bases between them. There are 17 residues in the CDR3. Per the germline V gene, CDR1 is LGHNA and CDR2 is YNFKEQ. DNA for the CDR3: TGTGCCAGCAGCCCAGGACGACAGGTCCGAATTAATTCACCCCTCCACTTT. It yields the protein CASSPGRQVRINSPLHF.

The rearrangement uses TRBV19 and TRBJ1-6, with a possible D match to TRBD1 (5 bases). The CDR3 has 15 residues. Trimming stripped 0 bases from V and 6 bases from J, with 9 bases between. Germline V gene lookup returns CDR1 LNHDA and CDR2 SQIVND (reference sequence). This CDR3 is CASSIDTGSNSPLHF. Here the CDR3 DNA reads TGTGCCAGTAGTATAGACACAGGCTCTAATTCACCCCTCCACTTT. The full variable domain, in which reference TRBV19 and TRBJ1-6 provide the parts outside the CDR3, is DGGITQSPKYLFRKEGQNVTLSCEQNLNHDAMYWYRQDPGQGLRLIYYSQIVNDFQKGDIAEGYSVSREKKESFPLTVTSAQKNPTAFYLCASSIDTGSNSPLHFGNGTRLTVT.

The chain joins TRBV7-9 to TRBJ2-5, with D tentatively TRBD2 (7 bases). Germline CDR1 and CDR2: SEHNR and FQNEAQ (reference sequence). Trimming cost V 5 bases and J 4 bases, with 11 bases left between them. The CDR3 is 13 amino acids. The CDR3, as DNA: TGTGCCAGCAGCCTAGGGGGGGTAGAGACCCAGTACTTC. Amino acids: CASSLGGVETQYF. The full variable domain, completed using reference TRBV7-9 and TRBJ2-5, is DTGVSQNPRHKITKRGQNVTFRCDPISEHNRLYWYRQTLGQGPEFLTYFQNEAQLEKSRLLSDRFSAERPKGSFSTLEIQRTEQGDSAMYLCASSLGGVETQYFGPGTRLLVL.

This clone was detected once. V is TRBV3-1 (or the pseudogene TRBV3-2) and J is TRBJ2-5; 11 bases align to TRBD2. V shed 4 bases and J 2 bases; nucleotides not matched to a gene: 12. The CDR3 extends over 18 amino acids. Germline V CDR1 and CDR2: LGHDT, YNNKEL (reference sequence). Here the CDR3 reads CASSPVLAGGGKQETQYF. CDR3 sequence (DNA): TGTGCCAGCAGCCCCGTCCTAGCGGGAGGCGGTAAACAAGAGACCCAGTACTTC.

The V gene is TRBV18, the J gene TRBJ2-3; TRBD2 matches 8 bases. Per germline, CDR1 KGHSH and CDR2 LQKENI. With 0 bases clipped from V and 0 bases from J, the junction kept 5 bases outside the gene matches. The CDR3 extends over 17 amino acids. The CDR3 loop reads CASSPPNPSGSTDTQYF. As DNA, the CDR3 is TGTGCCAGCTCACCACCCAATCCTAGCGGGAGCACAGATACGCAGTATTTT.

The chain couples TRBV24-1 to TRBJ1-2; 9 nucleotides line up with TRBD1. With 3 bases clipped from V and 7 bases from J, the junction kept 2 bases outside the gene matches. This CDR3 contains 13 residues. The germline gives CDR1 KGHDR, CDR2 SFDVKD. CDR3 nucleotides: TGTGCCACCAGTGATGGGGACAGGGTTGGCTACACCTTC. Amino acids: CATSDGDRVGYTF.

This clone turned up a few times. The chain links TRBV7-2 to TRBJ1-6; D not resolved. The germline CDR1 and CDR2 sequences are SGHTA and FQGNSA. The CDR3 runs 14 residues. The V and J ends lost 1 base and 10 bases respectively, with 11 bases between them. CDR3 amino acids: CASSLGSWVSPLHF. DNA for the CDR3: TGTGCCAGCAGCTTAGGTAGCTGGGTCTCACCCCTCCACTTT.

The CDR3 here is CASSLIRQGNQPQHF. The DNA of the CDR3 is TGTGCCAGCTCACTCATTAGGCAGGGCAATCAGCCCCAGCATTTT. The gene calls are TRBV18 and TRBJ1-5; D is undetermined. Germline values: CDR1 KGHSH, CDR2 LQKENI. The CDR3 totals 15 residues. Trimming pared 4 bases from V and 2 bases from J, leaving 12 bases between. Using reference TRBV18 and TRBJ1-5 for the parts outside the CDR3, the full variable domain is NAGVMQNPRHLVRRRGQEARLRCSPMKGHSHVYWYRQLPEEGLKFMVYLQKENIIDESGMPKERFSAEFPKEGPSILRIQQVVRGDSAAYFCASSLIRQGNQPQHFGDGTRLSIL.

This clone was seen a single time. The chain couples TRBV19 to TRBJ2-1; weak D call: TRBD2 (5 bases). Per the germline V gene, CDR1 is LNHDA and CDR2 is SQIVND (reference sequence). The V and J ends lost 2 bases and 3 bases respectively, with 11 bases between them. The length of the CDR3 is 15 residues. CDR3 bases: TGTGCCAGTAGTATATCGCGCGGGTTCTACAATGAGCAGTTCTTC. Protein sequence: CASSISRGFYNEQFF. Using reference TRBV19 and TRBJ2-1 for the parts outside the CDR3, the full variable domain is DGGITQSPKYLFRKEGQNVTLSCEQNLNHDAMYWYRQDPGQGLRLIYYSQIVNDFQKGDIAEGYSVSREKKESFPLTVTSAQKNPTAFYLCASSISRGFYNEQFFGPGTRLTVL.

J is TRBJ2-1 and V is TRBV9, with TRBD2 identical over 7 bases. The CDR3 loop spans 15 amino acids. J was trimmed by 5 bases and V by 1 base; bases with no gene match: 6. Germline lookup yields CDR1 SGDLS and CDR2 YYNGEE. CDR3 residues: CASSVTASGNNEQFF. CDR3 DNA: TGTGCCAGCAGCGTAACCGCTAGCGGAAACAATGAGCAGTTCTTC.

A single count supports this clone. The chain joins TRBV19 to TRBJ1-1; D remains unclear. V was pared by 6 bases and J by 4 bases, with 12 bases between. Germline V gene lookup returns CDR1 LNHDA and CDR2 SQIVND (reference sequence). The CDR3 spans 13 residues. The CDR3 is CASSGLLGTEAFF. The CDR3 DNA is TGTGCCAGTAGCGGTTTGCTAGGCACTGAAGCTTTCTTT.

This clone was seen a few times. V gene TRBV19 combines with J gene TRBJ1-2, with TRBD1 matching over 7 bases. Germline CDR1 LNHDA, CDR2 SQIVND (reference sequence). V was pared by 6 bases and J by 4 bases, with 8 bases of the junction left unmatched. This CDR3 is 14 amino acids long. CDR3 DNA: TGTGCCAGTAGCGACCAGGGGGATAGCTATGGCTACACCTTC. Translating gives CASSDQGDSYGYTF.

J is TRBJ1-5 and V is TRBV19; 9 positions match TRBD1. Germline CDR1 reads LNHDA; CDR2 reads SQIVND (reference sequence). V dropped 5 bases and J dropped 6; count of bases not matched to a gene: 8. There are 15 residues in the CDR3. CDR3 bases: TGTGCCAGTAGTTGGCGGGACAGGGCTGGTCAGCCCCAGCATTTT. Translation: CASSWRDRAGQPQHF. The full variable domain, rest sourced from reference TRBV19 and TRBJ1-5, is DGGITQSPKYLFRKEGQNVTLSCEQNLNHDAMYWYRQDPGQGLRLIYYSQIVNDFQKGDIAEGYSVSREKKESFPLTVTSAQKNPTAFYLCASSWRDRAGQPQHFGDGTRLSIL.

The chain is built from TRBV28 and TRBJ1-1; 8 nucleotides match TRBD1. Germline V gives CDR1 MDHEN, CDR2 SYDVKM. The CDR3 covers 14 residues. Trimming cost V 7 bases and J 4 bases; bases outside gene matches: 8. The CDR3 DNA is TGTGCCAGCAAACTAGTCACAGGGGGCACTGAAGCTTTCTTT. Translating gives CASKLVTGGTEAFF.

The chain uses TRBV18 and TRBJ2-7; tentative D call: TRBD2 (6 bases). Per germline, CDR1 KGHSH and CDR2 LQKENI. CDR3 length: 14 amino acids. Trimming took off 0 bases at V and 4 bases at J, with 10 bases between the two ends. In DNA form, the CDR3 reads TGTGCCAGCTCACCACCGGGCGGGGATTACGAGCAGTACTTC. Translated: CASSPPGGDYEQYF.

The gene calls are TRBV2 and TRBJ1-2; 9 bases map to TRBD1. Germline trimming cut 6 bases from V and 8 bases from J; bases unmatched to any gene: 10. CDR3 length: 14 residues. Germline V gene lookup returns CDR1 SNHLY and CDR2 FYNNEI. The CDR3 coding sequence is TGTGCCAGCAGAGCCACAGGGGGCGTTGGCGGCTACACCTTC. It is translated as CASRATGGVGGYTF.

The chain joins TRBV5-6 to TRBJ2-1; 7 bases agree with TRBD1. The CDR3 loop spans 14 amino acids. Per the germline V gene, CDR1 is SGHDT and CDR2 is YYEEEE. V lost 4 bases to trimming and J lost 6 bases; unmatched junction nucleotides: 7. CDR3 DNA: TGTGCCAGCAGCCGAGAGGGACAGCTCAATGAGCAGTTCTTC. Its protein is CASSREGQLNEQFF.

The CDR3 DNA reads as TGTGCCAGCAGTGGGACAGCTGAAGCTTTCTTT. Translating gives CASSGTAEAFF. This sequence joins TRBV6-6 and TRBJ1-1, with TRBD1 identical over 7 bases. The CDR3 is 11 residues long. V lost 5 bases, J lost 6 bases, and 0 bases stayed unmatched. Germline V gene data show CDR1 as MNHNY and CDR2 as SVGAGI (reference sequence).

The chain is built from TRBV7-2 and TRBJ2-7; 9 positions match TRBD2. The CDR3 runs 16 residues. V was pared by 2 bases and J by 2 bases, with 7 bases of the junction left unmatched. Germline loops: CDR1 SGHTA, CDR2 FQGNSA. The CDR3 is CASSLSGGLAAYEQYF. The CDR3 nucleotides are TGTGCCAGCAGCTTATCTGGGGGACTAGCTGCCTACGAGCAGTACTTC.

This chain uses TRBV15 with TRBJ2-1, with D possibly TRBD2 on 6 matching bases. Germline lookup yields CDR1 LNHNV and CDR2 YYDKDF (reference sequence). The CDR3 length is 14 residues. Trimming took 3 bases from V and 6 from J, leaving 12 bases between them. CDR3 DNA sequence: TGTGCCACCAGCAGGGGGGGTCGCCTCAATGAGCAGTTCTTC. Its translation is CATSRGGRLNEQFF.

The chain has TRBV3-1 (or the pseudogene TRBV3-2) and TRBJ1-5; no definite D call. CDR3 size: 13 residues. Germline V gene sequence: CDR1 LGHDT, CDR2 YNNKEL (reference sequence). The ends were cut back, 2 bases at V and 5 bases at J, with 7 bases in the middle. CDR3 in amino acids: CASSQLLDQPQHF. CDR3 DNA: TGTGCCAGCAGCCAACTACTTGATCAGCCCCAGCATTTT.

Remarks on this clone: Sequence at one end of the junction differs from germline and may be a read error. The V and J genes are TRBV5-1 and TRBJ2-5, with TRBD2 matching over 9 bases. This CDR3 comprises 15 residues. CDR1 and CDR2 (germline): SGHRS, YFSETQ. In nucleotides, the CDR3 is TGCGCCAGCAGCCCCGGGACTAGCAACCAGGAGACCCAGTACTTC. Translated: CASSPGTSNQETQYF.

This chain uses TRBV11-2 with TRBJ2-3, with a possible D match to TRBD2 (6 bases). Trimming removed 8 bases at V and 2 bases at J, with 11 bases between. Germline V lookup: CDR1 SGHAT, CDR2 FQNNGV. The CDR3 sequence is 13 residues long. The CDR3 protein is CASRREVTDTQYF. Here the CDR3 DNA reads TGTGCCAGCCGGCGGGAAGTCACAGATACGCAGTATTTT.

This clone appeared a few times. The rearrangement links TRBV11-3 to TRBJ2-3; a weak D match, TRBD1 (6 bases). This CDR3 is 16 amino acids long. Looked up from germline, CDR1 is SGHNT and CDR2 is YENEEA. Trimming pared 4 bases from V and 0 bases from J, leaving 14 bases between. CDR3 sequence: CASSSRGYSSTDTQYF. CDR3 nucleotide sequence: TGTGCCAGCAGCTCCAGGGGCTATAGTAGCACAGATACGCAGTATTTT.

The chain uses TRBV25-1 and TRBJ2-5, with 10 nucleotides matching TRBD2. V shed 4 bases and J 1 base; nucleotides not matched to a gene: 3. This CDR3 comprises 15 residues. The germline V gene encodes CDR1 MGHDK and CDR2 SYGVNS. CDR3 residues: CASSGRTSGQETQYF. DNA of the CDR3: TGTGCCAGCAGTGGCCGGACTAGCGGCCAAGAGACCCAGTACTTC.